These 26 T cell receptor beta chains originate from one sample sequenced in a study of cytomegalovirus exposure and HLA in healthy donors. Only in-frame clones appear in the TCRdb table, and some are missing; sequencing was by immunoSEQ multiplex PCR. This repertoire shows approximately 220,000 clones, around nine tenths found once; its top ten account for about 3%. The sequencing input was PBMCs. All receptors come from a man younger than 35 in good health and CMV-seronegative.

J is TRBJ1-6 and V is TRBV10-3; a weak D match, TRBD1 (5 bases). The germline V gene has CDR1 ENHRY and CDR2 SYGVKD. This CDR3 contains 14 residues. Trimming took 5 bases from V and 8 from J, leaving 13 bases between them. The CDR3 nucleotides are TGTGCCATCAGTCAGCAGGGTAGTGATTCACCCCTCCACTTT. Protein sequence: CAISQQGSDSPLHF.

J is TRBJ1-1 and V is TRBV13; possible D gene TRBD1, 5 bases. The CDR3 length is 12 residues. Germline V lookup: CDR1 PRHDT, CDR2 FYEKMQ (reference sequence). V gave up 8 bases and J gave up 4 bases, with 11 bases separating them. The CDR3 sequence: CASGRGTTEAFF. The CDR3 DNA follows: TGTGCCAGCGGCCGGGGGACCACTGAAGCTTTCTTT.

The V and J genes are TRBV7-6 and TRBJ2-5; TRBD2 matches 10 bases. Germline lookup yields CDR1 SGHVS and CDR2 FNYEAQ. J gave up 2 bases and V 5 bases, and 2 bases lay outside the gene matches. The CDR3 length is 14 residues. The CDR3 region has the DNA TGTGCCAGCAGCCCTAGCGGGGGACAAGAGACCCAGTACTTC. This translates into CASSPSGGQETQYF.

The chain couples TRBV10-3 to TRBJ2-1; TRBD2 might be the D (5 bases). The germline V and J ends were trimmed by 1 base and 4 bases, with 8 bases remaining between them. In germline, CDR1 is ENHRY, CDR2 SYGVKD. The CDR3 sequence is 14 residues long. In DNA, the CDR3 is TGTGCCATCAGTGAGTTAGCGAGTTACAATGAGCAGTTCTTC. The encoded protein is CAISELASYNEQFF.

The V gene is TRBV7-2, the J gene TRBJ1-5; 7 bases map to TRBD1. Germline CDR1 is SGHTA and CDR2 is FQGNSA. V was pared by 3 bases and J by 4 bases, with 3 bases of the junction left unmatched. CDR3 size: 14 residues. CDR3 sequence reads: CASSFSGGNQPQHF. The DNA of the CDR3 is TGTGCCAGCAGCTTCTCAGGGGGGAATCAGCCCCAGCATTTT.

This clone was counted between two and nine times. The rearrangement joins TRBV11-3 to TRBJ2-2; D is undetermined. The CDR3 loop spans 13 amino acids. Trimming cost V 3 bases and J 6 bases, with 8 bases left between them. Germline values: CDR1 SGHNT, CDR2 YENEEA. CDR3 region: CASSFSLSGELFF. CDR3 sequence (DNA): TGTGCCAGCAGCTTCTCCCTATCCGGGGAGCTGTTTTTT. The complete variable domain, with remaining parts taken from reference TRBV11-3 and TRBJ2-2, reads EAGVVQSPRYKIIEKKQPVAFWCNPISGHNTLYWYLQNLGQGPELLIRYENEEAVDDSQLPKDRFSAERLKGVDSTLKIQPAELGDSAVYLCASSFSLSGELFFGEGSRLTVL.

About this clone: At one of its ends the junction is not consistent with the germline gene, which may arise from a read error. The chain combines TRBV5-1 with TRBJ2-7; the match to TRBD1 covers 12 bases. Per germline, CDR1 SGHRS and CDR2 YFSETQ. The CDR3 is 14 amino acids. The CDR3 spells CASSTGQGAQHLYF. CDR3 coding DNA: TGCGCCAGCAGCACGGGACAGGGGGCTCAACACCTTTATTTC.

The chain uses TRBV27 and TRBJ2-1; TRBD2 aligns across 10 bases. Trimming at V came to 3 bases and at J to 4 bases, leaving 6 bases not matched to a gene. The germline gives CDR1 MNHEY, CDR2 SMNVEV (reference sequence). The CDR3 runs 16 residues. DNA for the CDR3: TGTGCCAGCAGTTTTTGGCTAGCGGGAGTATACAATGAGCAGTTCTTC. Amino acid sequence: CASSFWLAGVYNEQFF.

Comment on this clone: The sample contains more than one DNA sequence encoding this CDR3. The chain carries TRBV27 and TRBJ2-1; tentatively, D is TRBD2 (6 bases). Trimming stripped 3 bases from V and 7 bases from J, with 10 bases between. The CDR3 is 13 amino acids. Looked up from germline, CDR1 is MNHEY and CDR2 is SMNVEV (reference sequence). As DNA, the CDR3 is TGTGCCAGCAGTTTCCCAGGGAGGAATGAGCAGTTCTTC. It specifies CASSFPGRNEQFF.

The gene calls are TRBV5-6 and TRBJ2-7, with D maybe TRBD1 (5 bases). The germline CDR1 and CDR2 sequences are SGHDT and YYEEEE. CDR3 length equals 11 residues. V was pared by 3 bases and J by 6 bases, with 7 bases between. This chain's CDR3 is CASSWGLEQYF. CDR3 nucleotide sequence: TGTGCCAGCAGCTGGGGCCTCGAGCAGTACTTC.

The rearrangement joins TRBV7-2 to TRBJ1-4, with TRBD1 matching over 7 bases. The V gene's germline CDR1 is SGHTA and CDR2 FQGNSA. The trim removed 5 bases at V and 3 bases at J, leaving 9 bases unmatched. This CDR3 contains 16 residues. The CDR3, as DNA: TGTGCCAGCAGCCCGCTAGGGGGCCCCTCTAATGAAAAACTGTTTTTT. Residues: CASSPLGGPSNEKLFF.

The chain uses TRBV28 and TRBJ1-2, with D perhaps TRBD1 (6 bases). Per the germline V gene, CDR1 is MDHEN and CDR2 is SYDVKM. V dropped 10 bases and J dropped 4 bases, with 19 bases sitting between them. CDR3 size: 14 residues. CDR3: CATADSRGAYGYTF. The CDR3 bases are TGTGCCACAGCCGACTCCAGGGGAGCCTATGGCTACACCTTC.

The chain is built from TRBV7-8 and TRBJ2-7, with 7 positions matching TRBD1. The length of the CDR3 is 16 residues. Germline values: CDR1 SGHVS, CDR2 FQNEAQ. Trimming at V came to 1 base and at J to 6 bases, leaving 12 bases not matched to a gene. DNA for the CDR3: TGTGCCAGCAGCTTAGTAGTTCGCAGGGGGAATCTCGAGCAGTACTTC. It specifies CASSLVVRRGNLEQYF.

This chain joins TRBV27 and TRBJ1-5; D is ambiguous. CDR3 length: 14 amino acids. CDR1 MNHEY and CDR2 SMNVEV come from the germline V gene (reference sequence). Trimming pared 3 bases from V and 4 bases from J, leaving 10 bases between. CDR3 amino acids: CASSFMAGNQPQHF. The CDR3 region has the DNA TGTGCCAGCAGTTTTATGGCAGGTAATCAGCCCCAGCATTTT.

The CDR3 bases are TGCGCCAGCAGCCAGGGACTAGCGGCAGAGACCCAGTACTTC. Residues: CASSQGLAAETQYF. V gene TRBV4-3 combines with J gene TRBJ2-5; 11 positions agree with TRBD2. J was trimmed by 4 bases and V by 3 bases; bases with no gene match: 1. This CDR3 region has 14 residues. Germline V lookup: CDR1 LGHNA, CDR2 YSLEER.

The chain carries TRBV9 and TRBJ2-3; D possibly corresponds to TRBD2 (6 bases). Trimming pared 0 bases from V and 1 base from J, leaving 9 bases between. Germline CDR1 reads SGDLS; CDR2 reads YYNGEE. The length of the CDR3 is 15 residues. CDR3 bases: TGTGCCAGCAGCGTAGTTTCGGGGGGCACAGATACGCAGTATTTT. It codes for CASSVVSGGTDTQYF.

This chain joins TRBV11-2 and TRBJ2-3; 11 bases line up with TRBD1. CDR1 is SGHAT and CDR2 is FQNNGV in the germline V gene. Trimming at V came to 0 bases and at J to 5 bases, leaving 16 bases not matched to a gene. This CDR3 region has 20 residues. In DNA form, the CDR3 reads TGTGCCAGCAGCTTAGACCTCGATGGGACGGACAGGGGGCGGCTAGATACGCAGTATTTT. Amino acid sequence: CASSLDLDGTDRGRLDTQYF.

V is TRBV4-1 and J is TRBJ2-6, with D maybe TRBD2 (6 bases). This CDR3 is built from 16 residues. Germline V CDR1 and CDR2: MGHRA, YSYEKL. Deletions cut 5 bases from V and 1 base from J, with 12 bases between. In nucleotides, the CDR3 is TGCGCCAGCAGCTCCCCGGGGGTATCTGGGGCCAACGTCCTGACTTTC. Protein: CASSSPGVSGANVLTF.

The sample holds a few counts of this clone. The chain is built from TRBV4-3 and TRBJ1-6; D is unclear. V lost 0 bases to trimming and J lost 13 bases, with 7 bases between them. This CDR3 region has 12 residues. Germline CDR1 is LGHNA and CDR2 is YSLEER. The CDR3 sequence is CASSQDTGPLHF. DNA of the CDR3: TGCGCCAGCAGCCAAGATACCGGGCCCCTCCACTTT.

The genes are TRBV4-1 and TRBJ2-5, with D possibly TRBD2 on 6 matching bases. The CDR3 has 16 amino acids. Germline V gene lookup returns CDR1 MGHRA and CDR2 YSYEKL. Trimming stripped 2 bases from V and 2 bases from J, with 15 bases between. The CDR3 bases are TGCGCCAGCAGCCAAAGGAAAGCGGCGGGGCAAGAGACCCAGTACTTC. Amino acids: CASSQRKAAGQETQYF.

This CDR3 is CASSQLAGRETQYF. The CDR3 DNA sequence: TGTGCCAGCAGCCAACTAGCGGGAAGAGAGACCCAGTACTTC. The chain recombines TRBV2 with TRBJ2-5; 10 bases are a match to TRBD2. The CDR3 is 14 residues long. The J segment lost 4 bases and the V segment lost 6 bases, leaving 5 bases of the junction unmatched. CDR1 and CDR2 from the germline V gene are SNHLY and FYNNEI.

This chain connects TRBV4-1 to TRBJ1-5, with a tentative D call TRBD1 (5 bases). The germline V gene encodes CDR1 MGHRA and CDR2 YSYEKL. CDR3 length equals 15 residues. The ends were cut back, 0 bases at V and 5 bases at J, with 11 bases in the middle. CDR3: CASSQETDPYQPQHF. Written as DNA, the CDR3 is TGCGCCAGCAGCCAAGAGACAGACCCTTATCAGCCCCAGCATTTT.

The chain employs TRBV15 and TRBJ1-2, with 10 nucleotides matching TRBD1. The V segment lost 3 bases and the J segment 6 bases; nucleotides outside the gene matches: 1. The CDR3 loop spans 13 amino acids. Germline lookup yields CDR1 LNHNV and CDR2 YYDKDF (reference sequence). CDR3 bases: TGTGCCACCAGCAGCGGGACAGGGGATGGCTACACCTTC. This gives the protein CATSSGTGDGYTF.

The genes are TRBV2 and TRBJ2-7; D remains unclear. This CDR3 is 12 amino acids long. Germline-derived CDR1 and CDR2 are SNHLY and FYNNEI. Trimming stripped 1 base from V and 13 bases from J, with 14 bases between. CDR3 in DNA: TGTGCCAGCAGTGAAGGTACCCACCGAGCTTACTTC. It yields the protein CASSEGTHRAYF.

The CDR3 nucleotides read TGCAGTGCTAGGGGTAGGGGGACCCAGTACTTC. This codes for CSARGRGTQYF. The chain combines TRBV20-1 with TRBJ2-5, with D perhaps matching TRBD1 (5 bases). Trimming took 3 bases from V and 7 from J, leaving 9 bases between them. Germline V gene lookup returns CDR1 DFQATT and CDR2 SNEGSKA (reference sequence). This CDR3 is 11 amino acids long.

This chain uses TRBV29-1 with TRBJ2-3; 8 bases match TRBD2. There are 15 residues in the CDR3. Germline CDR1 reads SQVTM; CDR2 reads ANQGSEA. V lost 0 bases to trimming and J lost 1 base; unmatched junction nucleotides: 3. The CDR3, as DNA: TGCAGCGTTGAAGAGCGGGGGGCGCGCACAGATACGCAGTATTTT. Translation: CSVEERGARTDTQYF.